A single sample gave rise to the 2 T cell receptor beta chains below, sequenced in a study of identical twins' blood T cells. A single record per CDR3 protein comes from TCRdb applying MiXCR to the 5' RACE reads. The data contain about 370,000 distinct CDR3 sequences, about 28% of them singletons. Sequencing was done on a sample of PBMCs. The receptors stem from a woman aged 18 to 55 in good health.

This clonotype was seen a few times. The CDR3 nucleotides read TGTGCCATCAGTAACTCACCTCCGGGACCCAATGAGCAGTTCTTC. The encoded protein is CAISNSPPGPNEQFF. The chain links TRBV10-3 to TRBJ2-1; D is perhaps TRBD1 or TRBD2 (5 bases each). The CDR3 sequence is 15 residues long. Germline V CDR1 and CDR2: ENHRY, SYGVKD. Deletions cut 5 bases from V and 6 bases from J, with 17 bases between.

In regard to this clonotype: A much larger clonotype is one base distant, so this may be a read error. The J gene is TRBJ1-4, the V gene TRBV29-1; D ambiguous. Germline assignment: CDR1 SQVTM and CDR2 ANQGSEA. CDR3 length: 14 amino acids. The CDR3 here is CSASARTTNEKLFF. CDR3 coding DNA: TGCAGTGCCTCCGCTCGCACAACTAATGAAAAACTGTTTTTT.